This is a list of T cell receptor beta chains from one sample in a study of blood T cell repertoires in COVID-19. Clones were sequenced by immunoSEQ multiplex PCR, and TCRdb holds only the in-frame ones, with some missing. This table holds 200,000 to 300,000 clones, more than 85% found once. Source material: peripheral blood. These receptors all come from a person aged 18-30 years with COVID-19, enrolled during active disease. Both conserved end residues are part of each CDR3. A D gene is named only where the DNA matches it firmly. The listing skips clone size in some rows; elsewhere it reads once, few, many or a size class.

v_call	clone_size	d_call	j_call	cdr3_length	cdr3_aa	cdr3_nt
TRBV7-3	once	NA	TRBJ2-1	12	CASSFKGNEQFF	TGTGCCAGCAGCTTTAAGGGGAATGAGCAGTTCTTC
TRBV5-6	NA	NA	TRBJ1-6	14	CASSFQGYNSPLHF	TGTGCCAGCAGCTTTCAGGGCTATAATTCACCCCTCCACTTT
TRBV9	NA	TRBD2	TRBJ2-7	16	CASSVGEGTGASEQYF	TGTGCCAGCAGCGTAGGGGAGGGAACGGGAGCCTCCGAGCAGTACTTC
TRBV15	NA	NA	TRBJ1-5	15	CATSRDEGGNQPQHF	TGTGCCACCAGCAGAGACGAGGGTGGCAATCAGCCCCAGCATTTT
TRBV12-3/TRBV12-4	NA	NA	TRBJ2-7	12	CASSLQGNGQYF	TGTGCCAGCAGTCTACAGGGTAACGGACAGTACTTC
TRBV27	NA	TRBD1	TRBJ1-5	15	CASSFGTGGNQPQHF	TGTGCCAGCAGTTTTGGGACAGGGGGAAATCAGCCCCAGCATTTT
TRBV7-9	NA	TRBD1	TRBJ2-3	15	CASSLATGDTDTQYF	TGTGCCAGCAGCTTAGCGACAGGGGACACAGATACGCAGTATTTT
TRBV13	NA	TRBD2	TRBJ2-2	16	CASSSPTSGYTGELFF	TGTGCCAGCAGCTCCCCGACTAGCGGATACACCGGGGAGCTGTTTTTT
TRBV7-6	NA	TRBD2	TRBJ2-7	14	CASSFGTSSYEQYF	TGTGCCAGCAGCTTTGGGACTAGTTCTTACGAGCAGTACTTC
TRBV25-1	NA	TRBD1	TRBJ1-3	14	CASSDGTGGNTIYF	TGTGCCAGCAGTGATGGGACAGGTGGAAACACCATATATTTT
TRBV19	NA	TRBD2	TRBJ2-1	17	CASSIRDLAGVANEQFF	TGTGCCAGTAGTATCAGGGATCTAGCGGGAGTGGCAAATGAGCAGTTCTTC
TRBV4-1	once	NA	TRBJ1-5	16	CASSQDSLTGTQPQHF	TGCGCCAGCAGCCAAGATAGCCTGACAGGCACTCAGCCCCAGCATTTT
TRBV5-1	NA	TRBD1	TRBJ2-1	15	CASSLAQGAANEQFF	TGCGCCAGCAGCTTGGCCCAGGGGGCAGCCAATGAGCAGTTCTTC
TRBV5-4	NA	NA	TRBJ2-5	13	CASSLRDKETQYF	TGTGCCAGCAGCCTCCGGGACAAAGAGACCCAGTACTTC
TRBV7-2	NA	NA	TRBJ2-2	15	CASSSLAVRTGELFF	TGTGCCAGCAGCTCCCTAGCCGTTCGCACCGGGGAGCTGTTTTTT
TRBV9	NA	NA	TRBJ2-5	14	CASSVAQGQETQYF	TGTGCCAGCAGCGTAGCGCAGGGCCAAGAGACCCAGTACTTC
TRBV3-1/TRBV3-2	NA	TRBD1	TRBJ2-3	16	CASSHIQGASTDTQYF	TGTGCCAGCAGCCATATACAGGGGGCTAGCACAGATACGCAGTATTTT
TRBV15	NA	TRBD2	TRBJ2-2	16	CATSSRSGTNTGELFF	TGTGCCACCAGCAGTCGGAGCGGGACGAACACCGGGGAGCTGTTTTTT
TRBV15	NA	NA	TRBJ2-1	12	CATSRDDEEQFF	TGTGCCACCAGCAGAGACGATGAGGAGCAGTTCTTC
TRBV4-3	NA	NA	TRBJ2-2	15	CASSPPGLPTGELFF	TGCGCCAGCAGCCCCCCCGGACTACCGACCGGGGAGCTGTTTTTT
TRBV5-6	NA	TRBD2	TRBJ2-3	18	CASSLIRQGGSSTDTQYF	TGTGCCAGCAGCTTGATCCGGCAGGGCGGGAGTAGCACAGATACGCAGTATTTT
TRBV18	NA	TRBD1	TRBJ2-1	16	CASSPRGQVNNNEQFF	TGTGCCAGCTCCCCCAGGGGACAGGTGAATAACAATGAGCAGTTCTTC
TRBV29-1	NA	TRBD2	TRBJ2-1	15	CSVEASGGLRYEQFF	TGCAGCGTTGAAGCCAGCGGGGGCCTTCGGTATGAGCAGTTCTTC
TRBV5-1	NA	NA	TRBJ2-2	15	CASSLSQGITGELFF	TGCGCCAGCAGCTTGTCTCAGGGTATCACCGGGGAGCTGTTTTTT
TRBV4-1	NA	TRBD1	TRBJ1-5	16	CASSQVGTGANQPQHF	TGCGCCAGCAGCCAGGTCGGGACAGGGGCTAATCAGCCCCAGCATTTT
TRBV6-6	NA	TRBD1	TRBJ1-5	16	CASRAGQGAIFQPQHF	TGTGCCAGCAGGGCAGGACAGGGGGCGATCTTTCAGCCCCAGCATTTT
TRBV11-2	NA	NA	TRBJ2-5	13	CASSLVGAETQYF	TGTGCCAGCAGCTTAGTAGGAGCCGAGACCCAGTACTTC
TRBV19	NA	NA	TRBJ1-5	13	CASSSGQYQPQHF	TGTGCCAGTAGTTCCGGACAGTATCAGCCCCAGCATTTT
TRBV5-1	NA	NA	TRBJ2-3	16	CASSLGVGAGADTQYF	TGCGCCAGCAGCTTGGGAGTTGGGGCAGGCGCAGATACGCAGTATTTT
TRBV3-1/TRBV3-2	NA	NA	TRBJ1-2	13	CASSQGGGDGYTF	TGTGCCAGCAGCCAAGGTGGAGGGGATGGCTACACCTTC
TRBV7-9	NA	TRBD1	TRBJ1-5	14	CASSPSTGDQPQHF	TGTGCCAGCAGCCCATCGACAGGGGATCAGCCCCAGCATTTT
TRBV28	NA	NA	TRBJ2-3	14	CASSDQVSTDTQYF	TGTGCCAGCAGCGATCAGGTTAGCACAGATACGCAGTATTTT
TRBV2	NA	TRBD1	TRBJ1-5	16	CASSQDRILANQPQHF	TGTGCCAGCAGTCAGGACAGGATCTTAGCAAATCAGCCCCAGCATTTT
TRBV28	NA	NA	TRBJ1-5	14	CASSFNPGSQPQHF	TGTGCCAGCAGTTTCAACCCGGGGTCGCAGCCCCAGCATTTT
TRBV27	NA	TRBD1	TRBJ2-4	16	CASSYTGVSGKNIQYF	TGTGCCAGCAGTTACACAGGGGTTTCAGGCAAAAACATTCAGTACTTC
TRBV7-9	NA	TRBD2	TRBJ2-1	15	CASSSRTSGTNEQFF	TGTGCCAGCAGCTCCCGGACTAGCGGGACGAATGAGCAGTTCTTC
TRBV7-9	NA	NA	TRBJ2-2	12	CASSLGAGELFF	TGTGCCAGCAGCTTAGGAGCCGGGGAGCTGTTTTTT
TRBV12-3/TRBV12-4	many	TRBD1	TRBJ1-1	13	CASRIRDSTEAFF	TGTGCCAGCAGGATTAGGGACAGCACTGAAGCTTTCTTT
TRBV7-9	few	NA	TRBJ1-6	13	CASSLEERSPLHF	TGTGCCAGCAGCTTAGAAGAGAGGTCACCCCTCCACTTT
TRBV25-1	NA	TRBD2	TRBJ2-7	15	CASSEWTQGGYEQYF	TGTGCCAGCAGTGAATGGACTCAGGGAGGGTACGAGCAGTACTTC
TRBV30	NA	NA	TRBJ2-2	16	CAWGAPWPKNTGELFF	TGTGCCTGGGGAGCCCCCTGGCCGAAGAACACCGGGGAGCTGTTTTTT
TRBV3-1/TRBV3-2	NA	TRBD2	TRBJ2-2	16	CASSTGTSGNTGELFF	TGTGCCAGCAGCACCGGGACTAGCGGCAACACCGGGGAGCTGTTTTTT
TRBV7-6	NA	TRBD2	TRBJ2-1	15	CASSPPLAGGNEQFF	TGTGCCAGCAGCCCCCCTCTAGCGGGAGGAAATGAGCAGTTCTTC
TRBV11-3	NA	NA	TRBJ1-1	16	CASSLGPKKLNTEAFF	TGTGCCAGCAGCTTAGGGCCAAAAAAACTGAACACTGAAGCTTTCTTT
TRBV24-1	once	NA	TRBJ1-3	12	CATTTVRDTIYF	TGTGCCACCACCACCGTGAGGGACACCATATATTTT
TRBV6-5	NA	NA	TRBJ1-1	16	CASSSWAAGMNTEAFF	TGTGCCAGCAGTTCCTGGGCGGCGGGGATGAACACTGAAGCTTTCTTT
TRBV9	NA	NA	TRBJ2-2	15	CASSEGSGWTGELFF	TGTGCCAGCAGCGAGGGGAGCGGGTGGACCGGGGAGCTGTTTTTT
TRBV5-8	NA	TRBD1	TRBJ2-7	17	CASSVPGIGQDHYEQYF	TGTGCCAGCAGCGTTCCCGGTATCGGACAGGACCACTACGAGCAGTACTTC
TRBV19	NA	TRBD1	TRBJ1-4	13	CASSGTANEKLFF	TGTGCCAGTAGCGGGACAGCAAATGAAAAACTGTTTTTT
TRBV6-5	NA	NA	TRBJ1-6	11	CASSYLGSLHF	TGTGCCAGCAGTTACCTAGGTTCGCTCCACTTT
TRBV6-5	NA	NA	TRBJ2-7	15	CASSGPVAEAYEQYF	TGTGCCAGCAGCGGACCCGTAGCGGAGGCCTACGAGCAGTACTTC
TRBV19	NA	TRBD2	TRBJ2-1	14	CASRALAGYNEQFF	TGTGCCAGTAGAGCCCTAGCGGGGTACAATGAGCAGTTCTTC
TRBV9	NA	TRBD1	TRBJ1-4	17	CASSVAPLGTGDEKLFF	TGTGCCAGCAGCGTAGCTCCTTTGGGGACAGGAGATGAAAAACTGTTTTTT
TRBV7-2	once	NA	TRBJ1-1	13	CASSFAENTEAFF	TGTGCCAGCAGCTTCGCAGAGAACACTGAAGCTTTCTTT
TRBV25-1	NA	TRBD2	TRBJ2-5	15	CASMTSGRARETQYF	TGTGCCAGCATGACTAGCGGGAGGGCCCGAGAGACCCAGTACTTC